A single T cell receptor beta chain is shown here with its context. TCRdb analysed the 5' RACE reads with MiXCR anew, one entry per CDR3 protein. The table has tens of thousands of distinct CDR3 sequences, roughly an eighth seen once; the top ten hold 4% to 5.5%. The data belong to a study of early T cells in non-severe SARS-CoV-2 infection. The clonotype comes from an adult who was a healthcare worker with PCR-confirmed SARS-CoV-2 infection or an uninfected control (not recorded which). The sample was whole blood.

The CDR3 coding sequence is TGTGCCAGCAGCTTAGAGGCGGCATCGACCTACGAGCAGTACTTC. Amino acids: CASSLEAASTYEQYF. The chain employs TRBV11-2 and TRBJ2-7; D not certain. CDR3 length: 15 residues. Germline loops: CDR1 SGHAT, CDR2 FQNNGV. Trimming took off 0 bases at V and 2 bases at J, with 11 bases between the two ends. The full variable domain, in which reference TRBV11-2 and TRBJ2-7 provide the parts outside the CDR3, is EAGVAQSPRYKIIEKRQSVAFWCNPISGHATLYWYQQILGQGPKLLIQFQNNGVVDDSQLPKDRFSAERLKGVDSTLKIQPAKLEDSAVYLCASSLEAASTYEQYFGPGTRLTVT.